This T cell receptor (beta chain) was captured by sequencing in a study of T cells in tuberculosis. The repertoire was sequenced with immunoSEQ multiplex PCR; TCRdb's copy has only in-frame clones and lacks some. The sample includes approximately 60,000 clones, 81% of them seen just once. Germline loops: CDR1 GTSNPN, CDR2 SVGIG (reference sequence). V was pared by 2 bases and J by 1 base, with 14 bases between. The CDR3 has 15 amino acids. Thawed, overnight-rested PBMC were stained with GMM-loaded CD1B tetramer, viability dye and anti-CD3, then sorted. The CD1B tetramers carried C32 glucose monomycolate purified from Rhodococcus equi. Tetramer-sorted PBMC had been CD14 monocyte-depleted before freezing. This clone was seen only a few times.

This sequence originates from an adult woman with latent tuberculosis. Sequences were obtained from CD1b-GMM tetramer-negative cells sorted from PBMCs. The rearrangement uses TRBV30 and TRBJ1-1; the D gene is possibly TRBD1 (6 bases). The CDR3 bases are TGTGCCTGGAGTACCTCTCTGACAGGGAACACTGAAGCTTTCTTT. This gives the protein CAWSTSLTGNTEAFF.